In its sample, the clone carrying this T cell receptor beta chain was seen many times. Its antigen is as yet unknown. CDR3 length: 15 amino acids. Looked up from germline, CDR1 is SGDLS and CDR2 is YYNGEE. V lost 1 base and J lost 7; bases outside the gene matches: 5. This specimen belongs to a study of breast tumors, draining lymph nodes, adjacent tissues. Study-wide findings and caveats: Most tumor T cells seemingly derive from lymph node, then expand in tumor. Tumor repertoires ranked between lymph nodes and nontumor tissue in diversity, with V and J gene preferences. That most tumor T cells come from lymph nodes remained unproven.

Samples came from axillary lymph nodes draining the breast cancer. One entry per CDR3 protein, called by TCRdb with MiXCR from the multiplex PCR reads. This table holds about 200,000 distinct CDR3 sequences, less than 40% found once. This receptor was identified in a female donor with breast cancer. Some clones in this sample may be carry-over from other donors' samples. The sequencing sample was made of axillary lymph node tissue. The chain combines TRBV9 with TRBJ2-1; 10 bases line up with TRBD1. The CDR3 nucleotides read TGTGCCAGCAGCGTACTGGGACAGGGGAATAATGAGCAGTTCTTC. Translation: CASSVLGQGNNEQFF.